The sequence of this T cell receptor beta chain was determined in a study of cytomegalovirus exposure and HLA in healthy donors (dated by TCRdb to about 2017). With regard to the full study: According to an earlier analysis of a few hundred of the donors, about 190 million T cells yielded approximately 120 million unique TCR beta sequences and about 280 Gb of sequence data. The study profiled the T cell repertoires of 666 subjects by immunosequencing and related them to cytomegalovirus serostatus. To predict cytomegalovirus infection status, the study brought together high-throughput TCR immunosequencing, statistical association of individual TCRs with disease status, and machine learning. Because of strong linkage in the cohort, roughly five DR-DQ haplotypes were treated as single units for association and clustering. All discovery cohort repertoires had been generated using a single sequencing platform. Alongside the repertoire data, information on donor age, sex, ethnicity and CMV serostatus was compiled. The study aimed to test whether signatures of past pathogen exposure could be identified by cataloging public T cell receptors. Across around 400 genotyped donors of the cohort, an average of roughly 200,000 unique TCR beta nucleotide sequences per donor were sequenced, and 15% to 20% of those sequences were non-productive. Rather than drawing on any new phenotypic data, the later analysis identified candidate immune exposures from TCR beta sequences and the way those sequences occurred across donors. In a later genetic analysis, genome-wide SNP genotypes for about three fifths of the roughly 670 donors were used, and that subset was treated as a discovery cohort. The genetic ancestry cluster associated with self-reported Caucasian donors included over 80% of the approximately 400 genotyped donors. HLA typing included class I and class II loci at four-digit resolution. Typing coverage differed by locus: A, B, C, DRB1 and DQB1 were typed in roughly 620-630 donors, DQA1 in about 550, DPA1 in around 600, and DPB1 in approximately 450. To study patterns of TCR occurrence, a later analysis re-analyzed previously published TCR beta repertoires from 666 donors and added high-resolution HLA genotyping. Along with the approximately 620-subject first cohort, a separate validation cohort of approximately 110 different subjects was used. To decide whether each TCR beta V gene segment behaved as functional or pseudogenic, an earlier analysis of several hundred of the donors relied on high-throughput TCR beta sequencing. About 320 gigabases of sequencing data and 70 million to 100 million unique TCR sequences were included in an early release covering roughly 600 HLA-typed donors.

The research as a whole found: Because counts were too low, around 18 rarely observed V segments, including chromosome 9 orphons, were left out of the earlier analysis of 587 of the donors. The 87-base-pair reads could not distinguish some IMGT-functional V segments, including TRBV6-2 and TRBV6-3, so those segments were excluded. The study gave a list of more than 150 TCR beta chains associated with cytomegalovirus. Sequencing depth was assumed to be roughly uniform across donors in the presence/absence analyses, though that assumption may not hold. The sequencing pipeline was judged likely to have produced a cluster of highly shared sequence variants as a technical artifact. According to a later analysis, TCR association rates differed among HLA loci, with DRB1 alleles showing the most associated TCRs and HLA-C alleles showing the fewest. Because HLA typing was missing for some donors at each locus, association tests included only the typed subset. At a false discovery rate of 0.05, a later analysis linked some 17,000 TCR beta sequences to specific HLA alleles. According to a later analysis, most CMV-associated TCR beta chains appeared to be HLA-restricted, and the HLA associations seemed to be driven largely by CMV exposure. The only immune exposure information available for the cohort was CMV serostatus. In a later analysis, several top co-occurrence clusters were reported to appear linked to parvovirus B19, influenza, CMV and Epstein-Barr virus. According to a later genetic analysis, donors in an Asian-associated ancestry cluster had fewer N-insertions in productive TCRs than the approximately 610-donor mean. In this cohort, only TCR beta chains were sequenced, and detectable features were limited by the absence of alpha or paired-chain data. It was suggested by the authors that the approach could potentially be generalized to other disease states and immunological phenotypes. The classifier was reported to diagnose cytomegalovirus status with high specificity and sensitivity in both the original cohort and the validation cohort. A few of the identified cytomegalovirus-associated TCR beta chains were confirmed in vitro to be specific for cytomegalovirus antigens. When HLA alleles, especially DR and DQ, strongly co-occurred, attributing TCR associations to individual alleles was difficult. In a later analysis, HLA-associated TCR beta chains were found to be more clonally expanded and to have lower generation probabilities than equally common non-associated chains. In an earlier analysis of roughly 560 of the donors, most TCR beta V segments were observed in productive rearrangements about 87% or about 30% of the time, broadly matching IMGT annotations. Most TCR sequences were observed very rarely across donors, whereas some public TCRs were present in many individuals. A later genetic analysis associated a missense DCLRE1C variant with V-gene and J-gene trimming of TCR beta chains, and an independent cohort replicated the association. A further reported finding was that TCR beta sequences accurately predicted the HLA-A and HLA-B alleles for most subjects in the first cohort. Correlated functional status among segregating V segments might reflect linkage disequilibrium, but an unknown experimental factor could not be ruled out.

About this clone itself: What antigen it recognizes has not been identified. The input lacks base qualities; no much larger clone sits a single base away.

The library came from the immunoSEQ multiplex PCR assay. The multiplex PCR relied on a mix of 60 forward primers for TCR Vbeta segments and 13 reverse primers for TCR Jbeta segments. The CDR3 region of rearranged TCR beta genes was amplified from genomic DNA by a multiplex PCR assay. The amplified TCR beta libraries were sequenced on the Illumina HiSeq System as 87-base-pair reads. Per the original workflow: A later analysis counted about 76 million unique TCR beta chains across the 550 to 700 repertoires, and some 11 million of these chains were shared by at least two donors. To remove PCR and sequencing errors, raw reads were error-corrected and collapsed into unique sequences using a nearest-neighbor algorithm that merged closely related sequences. To assign V, D and J gene segments, CDR3 sequences were aligned to IMGT reference sequences. Each retained sequence needed at least a six-nucleotide match to both a V gene segment and a J gene segment. A rearrangement counted as productive if the CDR3 had no stop codons and remained in frame with V and J, and every other rearrangement counted as non-productive. CDR3 was defined by IMGT convention, running from the second conserved V-encoded cysteine to the conserved J-encoded phenylalanine. In an earlier analysis of more than 550 of the donors, sequences lacking an unambiguous match to a single V gene segment were excluded. An earlier analysis of 587 of the donors classified V segments as functional when productive rearrangements were above 56.7% and as segregating when the standard deviation between donors was above 5%. A statistical classification framework was built to diagnose cytomegalovirus status from the catalog of TCR beta chain sequences. A later analysis assigned V and J genes by comparing TCR nucleotide sequences with IMGT/GENE-DB human TR gene sequences. Using the TCRdist pipeline, a later analysis assigned CDR3 sequences along with most-parsimonious VDJ recombination scenarios. In a later analysis, each TCR beta chain was defined by its CDR3 amino acid sequence together with its V-gene family, and reads without a unique V-gene family were excluded. A later analysis removed 500 to 650 highly shared, low-generation-probability nucleotide sequences to deal with suspected cross-contamination and a sequencing artifact. In a later analysis, a clonal expansion index for each public chain was calculated from normalized within-repertoire ranks of inferred template counts. In a later analysis, generation probabilities were computed using a VDJ recombination model fitted to out-of-frame rearrangements, and the results were checked against IGoR. A later analysis scored TCR-TCR, TCR-HLA and TCR-CMV co-occurrence with hypergeometric tests, applying a repertoire-size bias correction to TCR pairs. To estimate false discovery rates, a later analysis permuted the HLA or CMV assignments 20 times. In a later analysis, co-occurring TCRs were grouped using DBSCAN, and TCRdist sequence similarity was added for clustering within HLA-allele-positive subsets. Repertoires with fewer than 30,000 or more than 120,000 public chains, plus five repertoires with anomalous nucleotide sharing, were excluded from co-occurrence clustering. Entries here come from immuneACCESS through TCRdb and include only in-frame sequences with V and J called. Some clones fail to appear in such tables; in the studies checked, an unresolved V gene covers under half of the shortfall, and the cause of the remainder is unknown. That table is the source of V, J and clone size, and D and trimming were worked out from the DNA. Present in this sample are under 90,000 clones, roughly 80% of which were seen just once. 2% to 2.5% of the sample lies in the top ten.

Per the germline V gene (reference sequence), SGHNT is the CDR1 and YYREEE is the CDR2. From the cysteine through the phenylalanine, the CDR3 covers 14 amino acids. The only DNA kept is the CDR3, 42 bases in frame from the first base. The V end loses 3 bases and the J end loses 0 bases, and a stretch of 8 bases separates them. The cohort was made up of 666 healthy bone marrow donors. Cohort members were all nominally healthy when sampled, although unrecorded immune exposures were likely present. The donor tested CMV seronegative and was one of the 352 seronegative cohort members. A peripheral blood sample was collected from each donor, and TCR beta sequencing was performed on peripheral blood mononuclear cells. Genomic DNA extraction from the blood cell samples was performed with the Qiagen DNeasy Blood Extraction Kit.

The source material was PBMCs. The sequence derives from a man aged 35-49 years in good health and CMV-seronegative. Rearrangement joined TRBV5-4 to TRBJ2-3; a weak D assignment points to TRBD2 (6 bases agree). Read as DNA, the sequence is TGTGCCAGCAGCTCCGGGACTAGCACAGATACGCAGTATTTT. Its coded protein is CASSSGTSTDTQYF.